This TCR beta chain came from a study of neurological immune-mediated disorders. TCRdb reprocessed the 5' RACE reads with MiXCR, giving one entry per CDR3 protein. The sample yields tens of thousands of distinct CDR3 sequences, under 5% seen once. This CDR3 region has 15 residues. V was pared by 3 bases and J by 0 bases, with 10 bases between. The chain combines TRBV12-3 or TRBV12-4 with TRBJ2-3; a weak D match, TRBD2 (6 bases). The TCR comes from a man aged 25-45 years with multiple sclerosis. Sample: PBMCs. The CDR3 bases are TGTGCCAGCAGTTTTGCCGGGGGAAGCACAGATACGCAGTATTTT. It encodes CASSFAGGSTDTQYF.